This T cell receptor beta chain was obtained from a study of PD-L1 blockade in urothelial cancer. Study summary: The study started patients on atezolizumab in the mid-2010s, giving 1,200 mg intravenously every 3 weeks. When blood samples were assessed, the median T cell count was 120,000 to 150,000.

Time point specified: pretreatment peripheral blood. Repertoires were generated with immunoSEQ multiplex PCR, while TCRdb's copy carries only in-frame clones and drops some. The sample lists some 89,000 clones; more than 75% were seen once. Germline values: CDR1 SGHNT, CDR2 YYREEE (reference sequence). The length of the CDR3 is 16 residues. V trimming: 2 bases; J trimming: 6 bases; junction bases outside the gene matches: 10. This specimen consisted of PBMCs, obtained around atezolizumab (anti-PD-L1) treatment. The sequence derives from a man in his sixties with urothelial cancer. The chain combines TRBV5-4 with TRBJ2-3, with 9 nucleotides matching TRBD2. CDR3 in amino acids: CASSLFSGGLPDTQYF. The CDR3 DNA is TGTGCCAGCAGCTTATTCAGCGGGGGGCTACCTGATACGCAGTATTTT.